This record concerns one T cell receptor beta chain sequence. Sequencing was performed with immunoSEQ multiplex PCR; in TCRdb, only in-frame clones are kept and a portion is missing. The table includes about 1.9 million clones, 85% to 95% detected once. The data originate from a study of shared clonotypes between healthy human individuals. CD8 cells classed as naive were CD45RO-negative and positively selected for CCR7, excluding terminally differentiated effector memory CD45RA+ cells. The V end was cut by 6 bases, the J end by 2 bases, with 11 bases between. The CDR3 spans 13 residues. The germline CDR1 and CDR2 sequences are MGHRA and YSYEKL.

The rearrangement uses TRBV4-1 and TRBJ2-7, with D unclear. The clonotype comes from a man younger than 35 in good health. Some clones in this sample may be carry-over from other donors' samples. Sequences were obtained from naive CD8+ T cells from PBMCs. CDR3 sequence: CASSDTLAYEQYF. The CDR3 region has the DNA TGCGCCAGCAGTGACACCTTGGCCTACGAGCAGTACTTC.